These 26 T cell receptor beta chains were sequenced from one sample in a study of immune aging and cytomegalovirus after organ transplant. The antigens these receptors bind are not known. BD Rhapsody targeted mRNA and AbSeq chemistry was used for microwell cell capture and library preparation. TCRdb called the single-cell sequencing reads again in MiXCR, with one record for every CDR3 protein. The sample lists about 20,000 distinct CDR3 sequences; 36% were seen once. This sample's time point: five sample-tagged time points from pre-transplant (day -1) to day 368 post-transplant, pooled. The input for sequencing was CMV peptide-activated CD4+ and CD8+ T cells sorted from blood, taken at five time points, pooled. Indicated subset: sorted CD8+CD137+ and CD4+CD154+ T cells after approximately 12 h CMV IE-1 peptide stimulation. The receptor set was obtained from a female donor who had a heart transplant and CMV viremia.

A note on this clonotype: A read error is possible here, since a much larger clone lies one base away. The chain links TRBV18 to TRBJ1-5, with a tentative D call TRBD1 (6 bases). V was pared by 6 bases and J by 5 bases, with 17 bases between. The germline CDR1 and CDR2 sequences are KGHSH and LQKENI. The CDR3 contains 15 residues. CDR3 sequence reads: CASSAQGYGYQPQHF. DNA for the CDR3: TGTGCCAGCTCCGCACAGGGTTATGGGTATCAGCCCCAGCATTTT.

The sample holds a few counts of this clonotype. This chain uses TRBV10-3 with TRBJ2-5; a possible D gene is TRBD1 (6 bases). The CDR3 length is 14 residues. V was pared by 7 bases and J by 13 bases, with 25 bases between. Germline V lookup: CDR1 ENHRY, CDR2 SYGVKD. The CDR3 spells CAITQGEVLGLLYF. In DNA form, the CDR3 reads TGTGCCATCACACAGGGCGAAGTACTGGGTCTCTTGTACTTC.

This clonotype was detected many times. The V and J genes are TRBV28 and TRBJ1-4; D is possibly TRBD1 (6 bases). Trimming cost V 10 bases and J 5 bases, with 17 bases left between them. Germline CDR1 MDHEN, CDR2 SYDVKM. CDR3 length equals 14 residues. CDR3 in amino acids: CATVGGTNNEKLFF. The CDR3 coding sequence is TGTGCCACGGTGGGTGGGACAAACAATGAAAAACTGTTTTTT.

In this sample, this clonotype turned up a few times. The chain links TRBV7-2 to TRBJ2-5; either TRBD1 or TRBD2 may fit D (6 bases each). Germline V gene lookup returns CDR1 SGHTA and CDR2 FQGNSA. This CDR3 has 15 amino acids. V lost 5 bases, J lost 4 bases, and 17 bases lay in between. The CDR3 DNA reads as TGTGCCAGCAGCGAAAGACATCGGGGGCGAGAGACCCAGTACTTC. Its translation: CASSERHRGRETQYF.

By sample share, this clonotype is medium-sized. This chain joins TRBV10-3 and TRBJ2-3; D not certain. The CDR3 consists of 15 residues. The germline CDR1 and CDR2 sequences are ENHRY and SYGVKD. Trimming took off 3 bases at V and 3 bases at J, with 13 bases between the two ends. CDR3 in amino acids: CAISEGPSKTDTQYF. CDR3 nucleotides: TGTGCCATCAGTGAAGGACCCTCAAAAACAGATACGCAGTATTTT.

This clonotype was observed many times. Being one base from a much bigger clone, this may be a read error. The chain's CDR3 is CTSSLRDPTGELFF. CDR3 DNA sequence: TGCACCAGCAGCTTACGTGATCCCACCGGGGAGCTGTTTTTT. The chain uses TRBV5-1 and TRBJ2-2; D ambiguous. The CDR3 has 14 residues. Germline CDR1 and CDR2: SGHRS and YFSETQ.

By proportion, this clonotype is medium-sized. The chain combines TRBV12-3 or TRBV12-4 with TRBJ2-1; no reliable D call. Between the trimmed V and J ends, which lost 4 bases and 9 bases, there was a span of 13 bases. The CDR3 has 13 residues. The CDR3 spells CASSSSRIREQFF. CDR3 DNA sequence: TGTGCCAGCAGTTCCTCTAGAATTCGTGAGCAGTTCTTC.

The chain couples TRBV12-5 to TRBJ2-1; 7 bases fit TRBD1. The CDR3 extends over 16 amino acids. The V gene end was trimmed by 2 bases and the J gene end by 5 bases; junction bases not matched to a gene: 9. CDR1 LGHNT and CDR2 FRNRAP come from the germline V gene. CDR3 sequence reads: CASGLPRDSSHNEQFF. CDR3 bases: TGTGCTAGTGGTTTGCCCCGGGACAGCTCTCACAATGAGCAGTTCTTC.

This clonotype was detected a few times. The conserved phenylalanine or tryptophan is not found at the CDR3 terminus, so this likely reflects a read error. The J gene is TRBJ1-4, the V gene TRBV9; D not resolved. CDR1 and CDR2 from the germline V gene are SGDLS and YYNGEE. The V end was cut by 4 bases, the J end by 6 bases, with 13 bases between. CDR3 length equals 14 residues. CDR3 in DNA: TGTGCCAGCAGCACCCCCAGCTCTGATGAAAAACTGTTTCCT. Its protein is CASSTPSSDEKLFP.

There are many counts of this clonotype. The gene calls are TRBV2 and TRBJ1-2; D gene uncertain. This CDR3 comprises 12 residues. The germline CDR1 and CDR2 sequences are SNHLY and FYNNEI. Trimming took off 3 bases at V and 4 bases at J, with 6 bases between the two ends. CDR3 residues: CASSEKRYGYTF. DNA of the CDR3: TGTGCCAGCAGTGAGAAGCGCTATGGCTACACCTTC.

By proportion, this clonotype is large. V is TRBV7-2 and J is TRBJ2-1; TRBD2 matches at 10 bases. Germline trimming cut 6 bases from V and 7 bases from J; bases unmatched to any gene: 12. CDR1 is SGHTA and CDR2 is FQGNSA in the germline V gene. The CDR3 contains 16 residues. CDR3 sequence reads: CASRAPWLAGVNEQFF. CDR3 in DNA: TGTGCCAGCAGGGCACCGTGGCTAGCGGGAGTAAATGAGCAGTTCTTC.

This clonotype was picked up a small number of times. V gene TRBV20-1 combines with J gene TRBJ2-5; maybe TRBD2 (5 bases). V gave up 5 bases and J gave up 1 base, with 11 bases separating them. From germline, CDR1 is DFQATT and CDR2 SNEGSKA (reference sequence). CDR3 length equals 13 residues. CDR3 bases: TGCAGTGCTGCTACTAGGGCCCAAGAGACCCAGTACTTC. Translating it yields CSAATRAQETQYF.

The chain carries TRBV4-1 and TRBJ2-3; TRBD1 agrees at 10 bases. With V trimmed by 0 bases and J by 4 bases, 10 bases remained unmatched. The CDR3 contains 18 residues. CDR1 and CDR2 (germline): MGHRA, YSYEKL. CDR3 region: CASSQDLGTGESADTQYF. As DNA, the CDR3 is TGCGCCAGCAGCCAAGATTTAGGGACAGGGGAGTCGGCAGATACGCAGTATTTT.

In its sample, this clonotype ranks as medium-sized. The chain carries TRBV9 and TRBJ2-7; 12 bases match TRBD2. The germline V gene has CDR1 SGDLS and CDR2 YYNGEE. The CDR3 is made up of 16 amino acids. V trimming: 4 bases; J trimming: 2 bases; junction bases outside the gene matches: 7. The CDR3: CASSRPSSGRAYEQYF. The DNA of the CDR3 is TGTGCCAGCAGCCGACCCTCTAGCGGGAGGGCCTACGAGCAGTACTTC. Complete variable domain (other parts from reference TRBV9 and TRBJ2-7): DSGVTQTPKHLITATGQRVTLRCSPRSGDLSVYWYQQSLDQGLQFLIQYYNGEERAKGNILERFSAQQFPDLHSELNLSSLELGDSALYFCASSRPSSGRAYEQYFGPGTRLTVT.

This clonotype turned up a few times. Because the CDR3 is missing its conserved closing phenylalanine or tryptophan, this is likely a read error. The rearrangement uses TRBV5-5 and TRBJ2-1, with D maybe TRBD2 (6 bases). CDR3 length: 16 amino acids. Trimming took 3 bases from V and 9 from J, leaving 22 bases between them. CDR1 and CDR2 (germline): SGHKS, YYEKEE (reference sequence). CDR3: CASSSTLTGVYGEQFL. In DNA form, the CDR3 reads TGTGCCAGCAGCTCAACCTTAACGGGAGTTTACGGTGAGCAGTTCCTC.

By sample share, this clonotype is medium-sized. This chain joins TRBV6-1 and TRBJ1-2; perhaps TRBD1 as D (5 bases). CDR1 and CDR2 from the germline V gene are MNHNS and SASEGT. This CDR3 has 15 amino acids. V lost 2 bases and J lost 3, with 13 bases in between. CDR3 nucleotide sequence: TGTGCCAGCAGTGAACAACCGGGGACCTACTATGGCTACACCTTC. Its translation: CASSEQPGTYYGYTF.

This clonotype counts as medium-sized. The V call is TRBV6-2 or TRBV6-3, the J call TRBJ2-1; 11 bases map to TRBD2. Germline V gives CDR1 MNHEY, CDR2 SVGEGT. Unmatched junction bases numbered 4, after V lost 0 bases and J lost 6 bases. The CDR3 sequence is 16 residues long. The CDR3 region has the DNA TGTGCCAGCAGTTACTCGATAACTAGCGGGAGCAATGAGCAGTTCTTC. It yields the protein CASSYSITSGSNEQFF.

There are many counts of this clonotype. This is likely an artifact of a read error, given a far larger clone one base away. This chain links TRBV12-3 or TRBV12-4 with TRBJ2-3; TRBD2 matches 9 bases. Losses at the gene ends were 5 bases for V and 8 bases for J; bases not matched to a gene: 8. The CDR3 covers 14 residues. The CDR3 bases are TGTGCCAGCAGTGTGGGCGGGGGGGCTAGTACGCAGTATTTT. Protein: CASSVGGGASTQYF.

The rearrangement joins TRBV19 to TRBJ1-2; 12 positions match TRBD1. There are 15 residues in the CDR3. Germline CDR1 LNHDA, CDR2 SQIVND (reference sequence). V shed 7 bases and J 7 bases; nucleotides not matched to a gene: 10. CDR3 in DNA: TGTGCCAGTATTGAAACCGGGACAGGGGGCGTTGGCTACACCTTC. Translation gives CASIETGTGGVGYTF. Looking up the rest from reference TRBV19 and TRBJ1-2 gives the full variable domain: DGGITQSPKYLFRKEGQNVTLSCEQNLNHDAMYWYRQDPGQGLRLIYYSQIVNDFQKGDIAEGYSVSREKKESFPLTVTSAQKNPTAFYLCASIETGTGGVGYTFGSGTRLTVV.

A note on this clonotype: The junction differs from germline at one of its ends, possibly a read error. The rearrangement links TRBV28 to TRBJ2-7; D unresolved. The CDR3 consists of 11 residues. CDR1 and CDR2 (germline): MDHEN, SYDVKM. The CDR3 DNA reads as TGCGCCCTCAGAAGCTCCTACGAGCAGTACTTC. Its protein is CALRSSYEQYF.

The chain employs TRBV20-1 and TRBJ2-7; no reliable D call. V dropped 2 bases and J dropped 1 base, with 6 bases sitting between them. CDR1 is DFQATT and CDR2 is SNEGSKA in the germline V gene (reference sequence). The CDR3 runs to 12 residues. CDR3 nucleotide sequence: TGCAGTGCTAGACAGAATTCCTACGAGCAGTACTTC. This codes for CSARQNSYEQYF.

The chain has TRBV6-1 and TRBJ1-4; possible D gene TRBD1, 6 bases. Germline lookup yields CDR1 MNHNS and CDR2 SASEGT. Trimming left V 0 bases short and J 12 bases short, with 17 bases between. This CDR3 spans 15 amino acids. Here the CDR3 reads CASSEAGGRGEELFF. In DNA form, the CDR3 reads TGTGCCAGCAGTGAAGCGGGGGGGCGCGGAGAAGAACTGTTTTTT.

CDR3 protein: CASELRDGKAFF. The CDR3, as DNA: TGTGCCAGCGAACTCCGGGACGGAAAAGCTTTCTTT. The gene calls are TRBV6-5 and TRBJ1-1; weak D call: TRBD1 (5 bases). Germline lookup yields CDR1 MNHEY and CDR2 SVGAGI. CDR3 length: 12 amino acids. V dropped 8 bases and J dropped 9 bases, with 16 bases sitting between them.

Comments on this clonotype: A much bigger clone sits one base away, suggesting this may be a read error. This chain joins TRBV14 and TRBJ1-1; 9 bases align to TRBD1. The V and J ends lost 8 bases and 5 bases, in that order; junction bases with no gene match: 12. The CDR3 has 15 residues. Germline CDR1 and CDR2: SGHDN and FVKESK. The CDR3 loop reads CASGRHRGLETEAFF. In DNA, the CDR3 is TGTGCCAGCGGCCGGCACAGGGGGCTAGAGACTGAAGCTTTCTTT.

This clonotype is labeled as medium-sized (0.01 to 0.1%). The V call is TRBV28, the J call TRBJ1-5, with D hard to call. This CDR3 has 15 amino acids. In germline, CDR1 is MDHEN, CDR2 SYDVKM. The germline V and J ends were trimmed by 5 bases and 1 base, with 12 bases remaining between them. CDR3 in DNA: TGTGCCAGCAGTGGCCGGGCCTTAAGCAATCAGCCCCAGCATTTT. Protein product: CASSGRALSNQPQHF. Supplemented by reference TRBV28 and TRBJ1-5, the full variable domain reads DVKVTQSSRYLVKRTGEKVFLECVQDMDHENMFWYRQDPGLGLRLIYFSYDVKMKEKGDIPEGYSVSREKKERFSLILESASTNQTSMYLCASSGRALSNQPQHFGDGTRLSIL.

This clonotype has a single count. This chain links TRBV7-2 with TRBJ1-1, with D hard to call. Germline V gene data show CDR1 as SGHTA and CDR2 as FQGNSA. The CDR3 runs to 14 residues. Trimming removed 5 bases at V and 1 base at J, with 11 bases between. The CDR3 loop is CASSPQSGNTEAFF. DNA for the CDR3: TGTGCCAGCAGCCCACAATCGGGGAACACTGAAGCTTTCTTT. The entire variable domain, with the rest obtained from reference TRBV7-2 and TRBJ1-1, is as follows: GAGVSQSPSNKVTEKGKDVELRCDPISGHTALYWYRQSLGQGLEFLIYFQGNSAPDKSGLPSDRFSAERTGGSVSTLTIQRTQQEDSAVYLCASSPQSGNTEAFFGQGTRLTVV.